This record covers a single TCR beta chain. Data came from immunoSEQ multiplex PCR; TCRdb stores just in-frame clones and leaves some out. The sample consists of about 230,000 clones, 60% to 70% of them appearing once. This sample is drawn from a study of shared clonotypes between healthy human individuals. Germline CDR1 and CDR2: LNHDA and SQIVND (reference sequence). The CDR3 is 18 residues long. Losses at the gene ends were 5 bases for V and 11 bases for J; bases not matched to a gene: 21. The genes are TRBV19 and TRBJ1-5; 10 nucleotides align to TRBD1. This TCR was sampled from a man aged 30 to 39 in good health. The sequenced sample was memory CD4+ T cells sorted from blood. Documented subset: CD45RA-negative fraction. DNA of the CDR3: TGTGCCAGTAGTCACCCGGGACAGGGGATCCTGGGGGGGGTGGCCCAGCATTTT. Protein sequence: CASSHPGQGILGGVAQHF. Full variable domain (rest looked up from reference TRBV19 and TRBJ1-5): DGGITQSPKYLFRKEGQNVTLSCEQNLNHDAMYWYRQDPGQGLRLIYYSQIVNDFQKGDIAEGYSVSREKKESFPLTVTSAQKNPTAFYLCASSHPGQGILGGVAQHFGDGTRLSIL.